These 21 T cell receptor beta chains originate from one sample sequenced in a study of OX40 agonist ivuxolimab in advanced cancers. Assay used: immunoSEQ multiplex PCR; TCRdb lists only in-frame clones, some missing. The sample lists tens of thousands of clones; about 86% were seen once. The sequences come from CD4+ or CD8+ T cells sorted from blood, collected in a trial of the OX40 agonist ivuxolimab. The receptors derive from an adult with an advanced solid tumor such as melanoma, head and neck, liver or kidney cancer.

The chain carries TRBV5-1 and TRBJ2-1; D is possibly TRBD2 (5 bases). V was shortened by 0 bases and J by 4 bases, with 11 bases between the two germline ends. This CDR3 is built from 15 residues. CDR1 and CDR2 from the germline V gene are SGHRS and YFSETQ. CDR3 in DNA: TGCGCCAGCAGCTTGGCCGGGGATAGATACAATGAGCAGTTCTTC. Residues: CASSLAGDRYNEQFF.

This clone was detected once. The chain carries TRBV7-9 and TRBJ2-7; 8 nucleotides align to TRBD1. Germline lookup yields CDR1 SEHNR and CDR2 FQNEAQ (reference sequence). The junction had 11 bases not matched to a gene; V was cut back by 5 bases and J by 5 bases. The length of the CDR3 is 15 residues. In DNA form, the CDR3 reads TGTGCCAGCAGCCCGAGACGGACAGGGCAAGACGAGCAGTACTTC. Amino acids: CASSPRRTGQDEQYF.

This sequence joins TRBV7-2 and TRBJ2-7, with D possibly being TRBD2 (5 bases). Trimming took 5 bases from V and 7 from J, leaving 15 bases between them. The germline V gene has CDR1 SGHTA and CDR2 FQGNSA. This CDR3 contains 13 residues. The CDR3 nucleotides are TGTGCCAGCAGCCTCTTCGATGGCGGGGAGCAGTACTTC. It is translated as CASSLFDGGEQYF.

The genes are TRBV9 and TRBJ2-1; the match to TRBD2 covers 11 bases. This CDR3 comprises 16 residues. Germline V CDR1 and CDR2: SGDLS, YYNGEE. The V gene end was trimmed by 0 bases and the J gene end by 6 bases; junction bases not matched to a gene: 5. The CDR3 spells CASSVELAGGGNEQFF. In DNA, the CDR3 is TGTGCCAGCAGCGTAGAGCTAGCGGGAGGAGGCAATGAGCAGTTCTTC.

The rearrangement links TRBV6-1 to TRBJ2-3; 8 nucleotides align to TRBD2. The CDR3 length is 18 residues. CDR1 and CDR2 (germline): MNHNS, SASEGT. With 2 bases clipped from V and 2 bases from J, the junction kept 12 bases outside the gene matches. The DNA for the CDR3 is TGTGCCAGCAGTGAATTATCCGGGGGGGCAACCCTCACAGATACGCAGTATTTT. Its translation is CASSELSGGATLTDTQYF.

V and J are TRBV28 and TRBJ1-3, with 9 bases lining up with TRBD1. Germline CDR1 reads MDHEN; CDR2 reads SYDVKM. CDR3 length: 13 amino acids. J was trimmed by 4 bases and V by 7 bases; bases with no gene match: 2. The CDR3 reads CASNRGLGNTIYF. The CDR3 DNA follows: TGTGCCAGCAACAGGGGGCTCGGAAACACCATATATTTT.

J is TRBJ1-3 and V is TRBV28; D perhaps matches TRBD1 (5 bases). Per germline, CDR1 MDHEN and CDR2 SYDVKM. Trimming left V 8 bases short and J 0 bases short, with 17 bases between. This CDR3 is 16 amino acids long. The CDR3 nucleotides read TGTGCCAGCCACGAGCCGGGACCCGGCTCTGGAAACACCATATATTTT. Protein product: CASHEPGPGSGNTIYF.

The chain carries TRBV5-4 and TRBJ2-3, with 7 bases identical to TRBD2. The CDR3 sequence is 15 residues long. Germline loops: CDR1 SGHNT, CDR2 YYREEE (reference sequence). V lost 0 bases, J lost 5 bases, and 6 bases stayed unmatched. The chain's CDR3 is CASSLGAGEVDTQYF. DNA of the CDR3: TGTGCCAGCAGCTTGGGGGCGGGAGAGGTAGATACGCAGTATTTT.

This chain joins TRBV2 and TRBJ2-1, with 9 bases matching TRBD2. The V gene's germline CDR1 is SNHLY and CDR2 FYNNEI. After removal of 7 bases from V and 9 bases from J, the junction contained 13 bases not matched to a gene. The CDR3 covers 15 residues. In nucleotides, the CDR3 is TGTGCCAGCACCCTGGGGGGCGGGAGGGCCGGTGAGCAGTTCTTC. Its protein product is CASTLGGGRAGEQFF.

The chain has TRBV28 and TRBJ2-1; a weak D match, TRBD2 (6 bases). V dropped 2 bases and J dropped 15 bases, with 23 bases sitting between them. Germline V gives CDR1 MDHEN, CDR2 SYDVKM. The CDR3 spans 15 residues. The CDR3 sequence is CASSLGARGSREWFF. CDR3 sequence (DNA): TGTGCCAGCAGTTTAGGAGCTAGGGGCTCCCGGGAGTGGTTCTTC.

The chain links TRBV4-2 to TRBJ1-1; D unresolved. The CDR3 is 14 residues long. CDR1 LGHNA and CDR2 YNFKEQ come from the germline V gene. V lost 1 base and J 7 bases, leaving 13 bases between the germline ends. The CDR3 spells CASSQALRPLEAFF. Written as DNA, the CDR3 is TGTGCCAGCAGCCAAGCGTTACGACCGCTTGAAGCTTTCTTT.

The V gene is TRBV11-2, the J gene TRBJ2-7, with 7 bases fitting TRBD1. Germline-derived CDR1 and CDR2 are SGHAT and FQNNGV. This CDR3 has 15 amino acids. The ends lost 3 bases at V and 3 bases at J; junction bases unmatched: 8. CDR3 coding DNA: TGTGCCAGCAGCTTTCTCGGGACAGACTTCTACGAGCAGTACTTC. Translated: CASSFLGTDFYEQYF.

The rearrangement uses TRBV7-2 and TRBJ1-2, with D possibly being TRBD1 (6 bases). V lost 5 bases, J lost 5 bases, and 15 bases lay in between. The CDR3 consists of 14 residues. Germline V CDR1 and CDR2: SGHTA, FQGNSA. DNA for the CDR3: TGTGCCAGCAGCCCCCGGACAGCCCCTTATGGCTACACCTTC. It encodes CASSPRTAPYGYTF.

The chain couples TRBV6-6 to TRBJ2-4, with D perhaps being TRBD1 or TRBD2 (6 bases each). The germline V gene has CDR1 MNHNY and CDR2 SVGAGI (reference sequence). V lost 6 bases to trimming and J lost 0 bases, with 12 bases between them. The CDR3 extends over 15 amino acids. CDR3 in amino acids: CASSPGGLAKNIQYF. The CDR3 DNA reads TGTGCCAGCAGCCCCGGGGGCCTAGCCAAAAACATTCAGTACTTC.

This clone was found once. This chain joins TRBV5-4 and TRBJ2-7; D unresolved. Trimming took 5 bases from V and 5 from J, leaving 14 bases between them. This CDR3 has 13 amino acids. The germline CDR1 and CDR2 sequences are SGHNT and YYREEE (reference sequence). The CDR3 coding sequence is TGTGCCAGCAGTCGGGCCCCCCTGGACGAGCAGTACTTC. Translating gives CASSRAPLDEQYF.

This chain connects TRBV6-1 to TRBJ2-7; TRBD1 agrees at 7 bases. The CDR3 sequence is 14 residues long. Trimming cost V 5 bases and J 5 bases; bases outside gene matches: 9. CDR1 MNHNS and CDR2 SASEGT come from the germline V gene. The CDR3 sequence: CASSNPQGDHEQYF. The CDR3 region has the DNA TGTGCCAGCAGTAATCCCCAGGGGGACCACGAGCAGTACTTC.

V and J are TRBV19 and TRBJ2-5; either TRBD1 or TRBD2 may supply D (5 bases each). Trimming left V 1 base short and J 3 bases short, with 15 bases between. Germline CDR1 and CDR2: LNHDA and SQIVND (reference sequence). This CDR3 region has 16 residues. Written as DNA, the CDR3 is TGTGCCAGTAGTATAGGGGGGACCCTGGGGAAAGAGACCCAGTACTTC. Translated: CASSIGGTLGKETQYF.

The genes are TRBV29-1 and TRBJ2-1; D gene ambiguous. CDR1 and CDR2 from the germline V gene are SQVTM and ANQGSEA. The CDR3 contains 9 residues. With 4 bases removed from V and 9 bases from J, the gap between germline ends came to 4 bases. The CDR3 loop reads CSVGSEQFF. CDR3 DNA sequence: TGCAGCGTTGGGTCTGAGCAGTTCTTC.

The chain carries TRBV6-5 and TRBJ2-7, with 8 bases matching TRBD2. Trimming at V came to 6 bases and at J to 0 bases, leaving 4 bases not matched to a gene. The CDR3 runs to 14 residues. Germline assignment: CDR1 MNHEY and CDR2 SVGAGI. The CDR3 region is CASRAGGGSYEQYF. The CDR3 nucleotides read TGTGCCAGCAGAGCCGGGGGGGGCTCCTACGAGCAGTACTTC.

The J gene is TRBJ2-7, the V gene TRBV5-4, with 7 nucleotides matching TRBD2. This CDR3 comprises 13 residues. Trimming took 4 bases from V and 4 from J; bases not matched to a gene: 5. In germline, CDR1 is SGHNT, CDR2 YYREEE (reference sequence). CDR3 nucleotide sequence: TGTGCCAGCAGCCTGGCGGGAGTATACGAGCAGTACTTC. Translation: CASSLAGVYEQYF. The variable domain in full, completed from reference TRBV5-4 and TRBJ2-7, reads ETGVTQSPTHLIKTRGQQVTLRCSSQSGHNTVSWYQQALGQGPQFIFQYYREEENGRGNFPPRFSGLQFPNYSSELNVNALELDDSALYLCASSLAGVYEQYFGPGTRLTVT.

The rearrangement uses TRBV5-6 and TRBJ2-1, with D hard to call. This CDR3 is built from 13 residues. The germline CDR1 and CDR2 sequences are SGHDT and YYEEEE. The V gene lost 2 bases and the J gene lost 7 bases, with 10 bases spanning the gap. The CDR3: CASSLLVWNEQFF. As DNA, the CDR3 is TGTGCCAGCAGCTTATTGGTTTGGAATGAGCAGTTCTTC.